This entry is about one TCR beta chain. The sample is drawn from a study of cytomegalovirus exposure and HLA in healthy donors. V was cut by 5 bases and J by 2 bases, with 10 bases left in between. The germline gives CDR1 SGHTA, CDR2 FQGTGA. CDR3 size: 14 residues. PCR was performed using 60 Vbeta and 13 Jbeta primers. The data were produced by immunoSEQ multiplex PCR, yet TCRdb's version contains in-frame clones alone and is incomplete. This sample has nearly 110,000 clones, with about four fifths found just once. The clonotype originates from a middle-aged man in good health and CMV-seronegative. Sequencing was performed on PBMCs. The chain combines TRBV7-3 with TRBJ1-5; no clear D gene. The DNA for the CDR3 is TGTGCCAGCAGCCCTCCGCGAGGCAATCAGCCCCAGCATTTT. This sequence encodes CASSPPRGNQPQHF.